This T cell receptor (beta chain) was found in a study of neurological immune-mediated disorders. A single record per CDR3 protein comes from TCRdb applying MiXCR to the 5' RACE reads. The sample carries tens of thousands of distinct CDR3 sequences, approximately 17% recorded once. The trim removed 6 bases at V and 6 bases at J, leaving 11 bases unmatched. This CDR3 region has 16 residues. The germline gives CDR1 SGHAT, CDR2 FQNNGV. The sample comprised PBMCs. The sequence was collected from a woman between 35 and 50 years old in good health. The chain links TRBV11-2 to TRBJ2-1; the match to TRBD2 covers 10 bases. CDR3 amino acids: CASRTLAGTYRNEQFF. CDR3 DNA sequence: TGTGCCAGCAGGACACTAGCGGGGACCTACCGCAATGAGCAGTTCTTC. Drawing the rest from reference TRBV11-2 and TRBJ2-1, the complete variable domain is EAGVAQSPRYKIIEKRQSVAFWCNPISGHATLYWYQQILGQGPKLLIQFQNNGVVDDSQLPKDRFSAERLKGVDSTLKIQPAKLEDSAVYLCASRTLAGTYRNEQFFGPGTRLTVL.